The 4 T cell receptor beta chains below come from one sample, sequenced in a study of blood T cells in healthy people across ages. A second PCR of about 6 to 11 cycles used a sample-barcoded 5' primer and a J-beta primer mix. A single record per CDR3 protein comes from TCRdb applying MiXCR to the 5' RACE reads. The data contain 540,000 or so distinct CDR3 sequences, about 25% of them singletons. The specimen sequenced was blood. The receptor source for this set is a woman between 65 and 79 years old in good health.

For this clonotype: The junction departs from the called germline gene at one end, perhaps through a read error. The chain carries TRBV24-1 and TRBJ2-4, with 10 bases matching TRBD1. CDR1 is KGHDR and CDR2 is SFDVKD in the germline V gene. The CDR3 is made up of 14 amino acids. The CDR3 nucleotides read TGTGCCTCCAGTGATCGGACAGGGGGGAACAATCAGTACTTC. Translation gives CASSDRTGGNNQYF.

The rearrangement joins TRBV3-1 to TRBJ1-2, with TRBD1 matching over 9 bases. V shed 4 bases, J shed 2 bases, and the junction held 5 bases outside the gene matches. CDR1 and CDR2 from the germline V gene are LGHDT and YNNKEL (reference sequence). The CDR3 covers 15 residues. CDR3 in DNA: TGTGCCAGCAGCCTACGGGACAGGGTAAACTATGGCTACACCTTC. It codes for CASSLRDRVNYGYTF.

The chain is built from TRBV7-3 and TRBJ1-1; D is unclear. Germline CDR1 is SGHTA and CDR2 is FQGTGA. Trimming removed 1 base at V and 8 bases at J, with 14 bases between. The CDR3 runs 14 residues. Here the CDR3 reads CASSLKGGVIEAFF. CDR3 sequence (DNA): TGTGCCAGCAGCTTAAAGGGCGGGGTGATCGAAGCTTTCTTT.

The chain links TRBV20-1 to TRBJ2-1; tentatively, D is TRBD2 (5 bases). The V gene lost 2 bases and the J gene lost 0 bases, with 20 bases spanning the gap. Germline CDR1 reads DFQATT; CDR2 reads SNEGSKA (reference sequence). This CDR3 spans 18 amino acids. Here the CDR3 DNA reads TGCAGTGCTAGATCGACAAATGGGCGGGTGAGCTCCTACAATGAGCAGTTCTTC. Its translation is CSARSTNGRVSSYNEQFF.